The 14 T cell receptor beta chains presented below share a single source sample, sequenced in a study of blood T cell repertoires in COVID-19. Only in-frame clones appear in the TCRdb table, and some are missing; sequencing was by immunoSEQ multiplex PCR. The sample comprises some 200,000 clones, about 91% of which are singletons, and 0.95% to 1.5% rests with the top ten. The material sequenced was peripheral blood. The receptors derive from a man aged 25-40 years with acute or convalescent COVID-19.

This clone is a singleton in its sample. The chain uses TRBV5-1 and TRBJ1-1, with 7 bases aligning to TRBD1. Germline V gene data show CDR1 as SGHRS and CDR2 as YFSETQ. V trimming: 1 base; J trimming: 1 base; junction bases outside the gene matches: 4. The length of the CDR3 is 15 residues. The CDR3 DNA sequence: TGCGCCAGCAGCTTGTCCGGGACAGCGAACACTGAAGCTTTCTTT. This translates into CASSLSGTANTEAFF.

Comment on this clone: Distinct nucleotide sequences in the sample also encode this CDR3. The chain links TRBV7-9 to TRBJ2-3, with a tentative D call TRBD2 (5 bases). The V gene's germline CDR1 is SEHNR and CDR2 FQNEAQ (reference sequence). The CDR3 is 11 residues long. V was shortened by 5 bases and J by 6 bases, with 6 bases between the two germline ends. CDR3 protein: CASSAGDTQYF. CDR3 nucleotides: TGTGCCAGCAGCGCGGGCGATACGCAGTATTTT.

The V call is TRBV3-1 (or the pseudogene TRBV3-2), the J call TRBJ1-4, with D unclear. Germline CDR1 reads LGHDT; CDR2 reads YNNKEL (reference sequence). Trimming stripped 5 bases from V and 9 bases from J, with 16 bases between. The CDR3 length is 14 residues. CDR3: CASSGSGRTKKLFF. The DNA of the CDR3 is TGTGCCAGCAGCGGGAGTGGGAGAACGAAAAAACTGTTTTTT.

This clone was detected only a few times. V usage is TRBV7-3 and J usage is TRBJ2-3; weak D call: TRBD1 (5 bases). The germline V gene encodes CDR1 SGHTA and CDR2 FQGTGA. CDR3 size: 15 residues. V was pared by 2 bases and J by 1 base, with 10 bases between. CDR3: CASSLGAGGTDTQYF. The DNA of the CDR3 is TGTGCCAGCAGCTTAGGGGCCGGAGGCACAGATACGCAGTATTTT.

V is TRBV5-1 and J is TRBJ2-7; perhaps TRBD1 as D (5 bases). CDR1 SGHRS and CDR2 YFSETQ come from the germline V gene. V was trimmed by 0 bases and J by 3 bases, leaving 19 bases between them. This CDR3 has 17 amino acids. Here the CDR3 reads CASSLAPEGQGGYEQYF. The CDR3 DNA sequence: TGCGCCAGCAGCTTGGCCCCTGAAGGGCAGGGCGGCTACGAGCAGTACTTC. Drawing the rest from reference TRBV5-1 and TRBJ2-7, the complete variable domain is KAGVTQTPRYLIKTRGQQVTLSCSPISGHRSVSWYQQTPGQGLQFLFEYFSETQRNKGNFPGRFSGRQFSNSRSEMNVSTLELGDSALYLCASSLAPEGQGGYEQYFGPGTRLTVT.

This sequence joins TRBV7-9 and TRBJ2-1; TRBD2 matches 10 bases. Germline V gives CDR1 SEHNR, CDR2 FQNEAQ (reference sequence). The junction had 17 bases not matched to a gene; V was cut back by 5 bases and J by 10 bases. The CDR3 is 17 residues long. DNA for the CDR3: TGTGCCAGCAGCCCCACCGGGGCTAGCGGGAGTGCGTGGGAGCAGTTCTTC. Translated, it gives CASSPTGASGSAWEQFF.

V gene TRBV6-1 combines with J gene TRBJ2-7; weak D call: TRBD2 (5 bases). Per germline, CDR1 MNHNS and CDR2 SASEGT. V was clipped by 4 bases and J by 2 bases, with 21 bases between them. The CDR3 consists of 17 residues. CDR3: CASSVVATPWETYEQYF. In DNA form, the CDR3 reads TGTGCCAGCAGTGTAGTGGCTACGCCTTGGGAGACCTACGAGCAGTACTTC.

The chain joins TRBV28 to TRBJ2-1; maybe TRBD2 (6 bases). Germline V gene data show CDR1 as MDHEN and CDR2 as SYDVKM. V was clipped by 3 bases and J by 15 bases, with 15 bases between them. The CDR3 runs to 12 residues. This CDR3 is CASSFRGLAAFF. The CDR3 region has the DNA TGTGCCAGCAGTTTTCGGGGACTGGCGGCGTTCTTC.

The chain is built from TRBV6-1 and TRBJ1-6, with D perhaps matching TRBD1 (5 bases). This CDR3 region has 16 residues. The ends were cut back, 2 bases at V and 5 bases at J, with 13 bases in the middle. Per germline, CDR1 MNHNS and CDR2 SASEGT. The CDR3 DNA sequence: TGTGCCAGCAGTGAACAAGGGGTGGGGAATAATTCACCCCTCCACTTT. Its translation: CASSEQGVGNNSPLHF.

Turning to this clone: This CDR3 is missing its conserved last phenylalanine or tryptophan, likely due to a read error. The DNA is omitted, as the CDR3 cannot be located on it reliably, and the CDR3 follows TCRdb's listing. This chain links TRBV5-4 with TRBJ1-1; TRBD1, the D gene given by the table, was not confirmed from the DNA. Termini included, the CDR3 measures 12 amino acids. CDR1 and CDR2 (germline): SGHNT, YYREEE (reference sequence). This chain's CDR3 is CASSLAGAGPPP.

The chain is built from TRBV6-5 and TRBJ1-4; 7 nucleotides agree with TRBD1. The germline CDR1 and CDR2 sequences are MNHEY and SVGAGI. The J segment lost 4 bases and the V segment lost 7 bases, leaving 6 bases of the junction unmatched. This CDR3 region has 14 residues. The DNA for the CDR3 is TGTGCCAGCAAAGAGGGACAGTTTAATGAAAAACTGTTTTTT. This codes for CASKEGQFNEKLFF.

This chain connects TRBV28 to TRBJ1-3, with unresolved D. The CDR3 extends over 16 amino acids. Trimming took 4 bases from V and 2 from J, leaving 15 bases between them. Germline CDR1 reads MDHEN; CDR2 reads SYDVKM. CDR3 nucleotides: TGTGCCAGCAGTTGGAACAGCATCACGACTGGAAACACCATATATTTT. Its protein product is CASSWNSITTGNTIYF.

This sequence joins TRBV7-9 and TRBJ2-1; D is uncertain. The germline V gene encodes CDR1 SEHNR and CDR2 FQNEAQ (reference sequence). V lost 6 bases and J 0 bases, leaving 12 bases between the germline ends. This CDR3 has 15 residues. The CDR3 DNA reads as TGTGCCAGCAGTCGACTGCCTAGCTCCTACAATGAGCAGTTCTTC. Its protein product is CASSRLPSSYNEQFF.

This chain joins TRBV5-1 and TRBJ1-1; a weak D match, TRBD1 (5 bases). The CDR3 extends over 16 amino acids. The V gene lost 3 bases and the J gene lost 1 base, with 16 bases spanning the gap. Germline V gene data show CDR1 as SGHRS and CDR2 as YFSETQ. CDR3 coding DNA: TGCGCCAGCAGCTCCACCACTGACAGTTCGAACACTGAAGCTTTCTTT. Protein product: CASSSTTDSSNTEAFF.